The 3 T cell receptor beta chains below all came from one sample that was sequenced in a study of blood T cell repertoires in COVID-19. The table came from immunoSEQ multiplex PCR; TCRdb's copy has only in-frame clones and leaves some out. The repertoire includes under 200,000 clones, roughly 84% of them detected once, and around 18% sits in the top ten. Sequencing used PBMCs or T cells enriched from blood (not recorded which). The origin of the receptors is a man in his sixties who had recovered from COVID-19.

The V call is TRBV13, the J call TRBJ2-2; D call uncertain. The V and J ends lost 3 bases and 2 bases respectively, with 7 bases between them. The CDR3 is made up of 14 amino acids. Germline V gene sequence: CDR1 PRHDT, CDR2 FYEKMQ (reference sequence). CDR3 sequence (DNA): TGTGCCAGCAGCTTGGGCCTTAACACCGGGGAGCTGTTTTTT. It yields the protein CASSLGLNTGELFF.

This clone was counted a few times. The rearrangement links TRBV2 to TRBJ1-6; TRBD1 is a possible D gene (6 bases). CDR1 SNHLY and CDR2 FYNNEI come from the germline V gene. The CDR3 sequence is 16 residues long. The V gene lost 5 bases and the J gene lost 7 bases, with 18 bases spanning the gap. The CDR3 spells CASSILGGLKNSPLHF. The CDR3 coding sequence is TGTGCCAGCAGTATCCTGGGGGGGCTTAAGAATTCACCCCTCCACTTT.

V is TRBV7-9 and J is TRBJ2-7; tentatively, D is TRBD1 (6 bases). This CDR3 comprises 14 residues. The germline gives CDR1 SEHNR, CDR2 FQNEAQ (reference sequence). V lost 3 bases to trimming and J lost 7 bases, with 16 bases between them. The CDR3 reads CASSFTGLVDEQYF. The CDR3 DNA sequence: TGTGCCAGCAGCTTTACAGGGTTGGTTGATGAGCAGTACTTC.